The present entry profiles one T cell receptor (beta chain) with its context. Its target antigen remains unknown. CVID samples and control samples contributed equivalent amounts of genomic DNA as sequencing input. For every sample, a 60 bp segment covering the rearranged TCRbeta CDR3 region was amplified and then sequenced. The immunoSEQ assay, a bias-corrected multiplex PCR combined with high-throughput sequencing, was used to amplify TCRbeta. As for how the authors treated the data: Each unique nucleotide sequence was treated as a clone and annotated with V, D and J genes, copy number and frequency. Sequences were labeled productive if in frame, and non-productive if out of frame or containing stop codons. Clonality was calculated from Shannon's entropy as previously described. The predicted amino acid sequences of productive clones were used to derive mean CDR3 Kyte-Doolittle hydropathy. Hierarchical clustering of scaled V gene usage was performed with the R hclust function using Manhattan distance and complete linkage. To assess clone sharing by CDR3 amino acid sequence, 12 repertoires per group were resampled over 100 rounds. The repertoires were searched for approximately 70 published EBV-specific and roughly 230 published CMV-specific TCRbeta sequences. After a couple of CVID samples that produced fewer than 10,000 sequences were dropped from the analysis, around 40 CVID repertoires remained. In its TCRdb copy, this immuneACCESS table keeps in-frame sequences only and misses some clones. Where compared with another copy, unresolved V genes explain less than half of these, and the others have no known cause. V, J and clone size are those of that table, while D and trimming were read from the DNA. This sample includes about 14,000 clones, and none of them was observed just once. The ten largest clonotypes hold 8.5% to 10% of the sample.

This sample was taken from a study of T cell clonality in common variable immunodeficiency (dated by TCRdb to between 2014 and 2016). Results the study describes overall, beyond this receptor: According to the authors, finding the cause of the higher clonality in CVID would require sequencing the repertoires of T cell subpopulations. TCRbeta clonality was higher in CVID subjects than in healthy controls (t-test p = 0.018), and the increase was most characteristic of about a third of subjects. Although equal DNA input was used, an average of about 75,000 unique sequences per sample was obtained for controls, compared with about 31,547 for CVID samples. CVID subjects shared fewer TCRbeta clones with each other than healthy controls did (p < 0.0001). Fewer deletions and N-nucleotide insertions were reportedly observed in CVID TCRbeta sequences, and highly modified clones with 13 or more V deletions were reportedly absent from CVID TCRbeta sequences. Differences among patients in the CVID cohort limited the correlations between repertoire features and clinical complications.

Diagnosis of CVID followed standard criteria, namely serum IgG, IgA and/or IgM below the normal range together with specific antibody deficiency. A total of fewer than 50 subjects (approximately 15 female and about 29 male; age range roughly 9 to 70 years, mean age roughly 38) were included in the CVID group. Both CVID patients and healthy controls were predominantly of Caucasian heritage. All CVID subjects had received replacement immunoglobulin therapy for at least one year at the time of study participation. When blood was collected, none of the CVID subjects were ill or on immunomodulatory or immunosuppressive medication. Heparinized peripheral whole blood samples of roughly 5 to 8.5 ml were obtained from each donor. Genomic DNA from adults with common variable immune deficiency (CVID) and from healthy adult controls was used for sequencing of TCRbeta CDR3 repertoires. Diluted blood was subjected to density centrifugation over Hypaque 1077 or Ficoll-Paque for isolation of peripheral blood mononuclear cells. Genomic DNA was obtained from unsorted mononuclear cells through either Qiagen column purification or a centrifugation-based method.

The TCR sequence derives from a human donor with common variable immunodeficiency. Sequences were obtained from peripheral blood mononuclear cells.

The CDR3 in this case is CASLPGQGYNEQFF. The CDR3 bases that were read are TGTGCCAGTCTGCCGGGACAGGGATACAATGAG. The rearranged segments are TRBV19 and TRBJ2-1; TRBD1 agrees with 9 junctional bases. The observed sequence ends 3 residues before the CDR3 terminus, with the missing tail filled in from the germline J gene. CDR1 and CDR2 were assigned from the germline V gene (reference sequence) as LNHDA and SQIVND. Measured from the cysteine to the phenylalanine, the CDR3 is 14 residues long. The DNA has 33 bases, all within the CDR3, and is read from base 1. Clipping removes 8 bases from V and 4 bases from J, with 6 as the unmatched junction base count.